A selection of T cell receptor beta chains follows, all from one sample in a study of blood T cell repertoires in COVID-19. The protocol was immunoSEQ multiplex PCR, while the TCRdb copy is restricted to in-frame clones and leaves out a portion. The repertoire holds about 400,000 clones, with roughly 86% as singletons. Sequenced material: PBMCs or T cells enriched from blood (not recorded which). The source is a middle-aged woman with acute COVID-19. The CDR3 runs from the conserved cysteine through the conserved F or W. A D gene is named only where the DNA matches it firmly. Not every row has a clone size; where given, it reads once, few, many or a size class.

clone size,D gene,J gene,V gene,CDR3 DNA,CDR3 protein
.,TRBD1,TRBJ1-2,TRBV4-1,TGCGCCAGCAGCCAAGTATCCATCCCGGGACAGGGCCTCGGAGGCTACACCTTC,CASSQVSIPGQGLGGYTF
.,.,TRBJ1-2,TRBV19,TGTGCCAGTAGTATGCTCAGGGAAAACTATGGCTACACCTTC,CASSMLRENYGYTF
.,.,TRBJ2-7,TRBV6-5,TGTGCCAGCAGGTCAGGGGCCCTCTACGAGCAGTACTTC,CASRSGALYEQYF
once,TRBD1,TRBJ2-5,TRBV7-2,TGTGCCAGCAGCCCACAAACAGGGGTAGGGGGAGAGACCCAGTACTTC,CASSPQTGVGGETQYF
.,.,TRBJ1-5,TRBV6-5,TGTGCCAGCCTCATCGGAGGCAATCAGCCCCAGCATTTT,CASLIGGNQPQHF
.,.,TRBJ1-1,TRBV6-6,TGTGCCAGCAGTTACCCGGCCGGGGGGGGGAACACTGAAGCTTTCTTT,CASSYPAGGGNTEAFF
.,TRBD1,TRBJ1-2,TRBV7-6,TGTGCCAGCAGCTTAGATTACAGGGGGTACTATGGCTACACCTTC,CASSLDYRGYYGYTF
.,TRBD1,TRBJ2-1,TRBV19,TGTGCCAGTAGTACTACAGGGGCCTGGGACAATGAGCAGTTCTTC,CASSTTGAWDNEQFF
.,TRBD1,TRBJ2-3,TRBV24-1,TGTGCCACCAGTGAAACCCGACAGGGGGTTCAAGCAGATACGCAGTATTTT,CATSETRQGVQADTQYF
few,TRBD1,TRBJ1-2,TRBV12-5,TGTGCTAGTGGGCCACAGGGGGCTTTAACCGGCTACACCTTC,CASGPQGALTGYTF
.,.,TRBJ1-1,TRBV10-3,TGTGCCATCAGTCCAGGACAGACTAACACTGAAGCTTTCTTT,CAISPGQTNTEAFF
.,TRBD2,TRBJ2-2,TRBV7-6,TGTGCCAGCAGCACGGCGGGGGGGACCACCGGGGAGCTGTTTTTT,CASSTAGGTTGELFF
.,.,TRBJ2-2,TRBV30,TGTGCCTCGAGGGTAGCCGGGGGAACCGGGGAGCTGTTTTTT,CASRVAGGTGELFF
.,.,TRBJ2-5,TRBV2,TGTGCCAGCAGTGTGTCCCAGAGGAAAGAGACCCAGTACTTC,CASSVSQRKETQYF
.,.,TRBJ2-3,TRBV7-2,TGTGCCAGCAGCTTAGATTCCCTCACAGATACGCAGTATTTT,CASSLDSLTDTQYF
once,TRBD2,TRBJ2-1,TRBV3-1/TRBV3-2,TGTGCCAGCAGCCAGATGATGACTAGCGGGGGACGGGGGCAGTTCTTC,CASSQMMTSGGRGQFF
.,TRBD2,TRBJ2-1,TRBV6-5,TGTGCCAGCAGCCCGGGGACTAGCGGGCACAATGAGCAGTTCTTC,CASSPGTSGHNEQFF
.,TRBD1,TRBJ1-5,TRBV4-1,TGCGCCAGCAGCCTAGGGCAGGGGGACGAGCCCCAGCATTTT,CASSLGQGDEPQHF
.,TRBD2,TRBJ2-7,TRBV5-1,TGCGCCAGCAGCCCCATGGCGGGGGAGTTCTACGAGCAGTACTTC,CASSPMAGEFYEQYF
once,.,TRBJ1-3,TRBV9,TGTGCCAGCAGCACGCCAAGCGGCTCTGGAAACACCATATATTTT,CASSTPSGSGNTIYF
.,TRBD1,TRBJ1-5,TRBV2,TGTGCCAGCAGTAAGGGGGCTGGAATATCATATAGCAATCAGCCCCAGCATTTT,CASSKGAGISYSNQPQHF
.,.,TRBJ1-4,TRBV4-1,TGCGCCAGCAGCCCGTTCGTTTCGGCAACTAATGAAAAACTGTTTTTT,CASSPFVSATNEKLFF
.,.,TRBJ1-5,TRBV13,TGTGCCAGCAGCCTTAGCAATCAGCCCCAGCATTTT,CASSLSNQPQHF